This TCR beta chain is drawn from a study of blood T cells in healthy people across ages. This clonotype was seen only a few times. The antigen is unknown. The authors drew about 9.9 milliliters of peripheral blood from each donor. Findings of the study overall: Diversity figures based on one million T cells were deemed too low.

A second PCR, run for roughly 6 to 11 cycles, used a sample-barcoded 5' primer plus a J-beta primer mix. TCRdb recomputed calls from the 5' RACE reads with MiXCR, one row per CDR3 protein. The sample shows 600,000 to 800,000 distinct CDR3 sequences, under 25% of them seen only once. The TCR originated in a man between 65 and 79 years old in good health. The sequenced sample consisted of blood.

The CDR3 DNA reads TGTGCCAGCAGCAAATACAGGTACTCCTACGAGCAGTACTTC. It specifies CASSKYRYSYEQYF. This rearrangement joins TRBV21-1 to TRBJ2-7; the D segment call TRBD1 is taken from the table without a DNA check. TRBV21-1 is a listed pseudogene. The CDR3 has 14 amino acids.